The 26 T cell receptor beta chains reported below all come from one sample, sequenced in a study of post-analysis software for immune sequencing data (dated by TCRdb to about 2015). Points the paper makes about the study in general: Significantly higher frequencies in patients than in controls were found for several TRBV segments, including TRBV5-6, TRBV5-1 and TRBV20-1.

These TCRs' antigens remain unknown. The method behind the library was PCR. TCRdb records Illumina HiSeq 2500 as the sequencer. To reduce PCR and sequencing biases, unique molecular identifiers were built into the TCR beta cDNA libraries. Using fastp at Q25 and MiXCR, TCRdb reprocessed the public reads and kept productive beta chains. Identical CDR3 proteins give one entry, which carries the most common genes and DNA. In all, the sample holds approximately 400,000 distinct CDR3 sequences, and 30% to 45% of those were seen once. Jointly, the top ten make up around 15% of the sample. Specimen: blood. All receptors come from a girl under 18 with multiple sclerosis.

The chain's CDR3 is CASSEPGQGNSPLHF. The CDR3, as DNA: TGTGCCAGCAGCGAACCGGGACAGGGGAATTCACCCCTCCACTTT. The chain recombines TRBV7-9 with TRBJ1-6, with 10 bases identical to TRBD1. V dropped 5 bases and J dropped 7; count of bases not matched to a gene: 5. The CDR3 totals 15 residues. Germline lookup yields CDR1 SEHNR and CDR2 FQNEAQ (reference sequence).

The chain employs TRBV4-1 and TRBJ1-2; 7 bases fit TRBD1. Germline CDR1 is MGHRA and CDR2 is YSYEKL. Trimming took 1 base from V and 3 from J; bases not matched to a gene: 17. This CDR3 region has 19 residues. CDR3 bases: TGCGCCAGCAGCCAAGGGGGCAGGGGGAGGGAGCGATCCGACTATGGCTACACCTTC. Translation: CASSQGGRGRERSDYGYTF.

The CDR3 here is CASSPTGEGGTEAFF. The CDR3 coding sequence is TGTGCCAGCAGCCCGACAGGGGAGGGAGGCACTGAAGCTTTCTTT. The chain carries TRBV27 and TRBJ1-1, with 8 bases aligning to TRBD1. After removal of 6 bases from V and 4 bases from J, the junction contained 10 bases not matched to a gene. The CDR3 runs to 15 residues. Germline-derived CDR1 and CDR2 are MNHEY and SMNVEV (reference sequence).

Written as DNA, the CDR3 is TGCAGTGCTGGCGTGGTGGCAGGCAGCGGTTATCAGCCCCAGCATTTT. It codes for CSAGVVAGSGYQPQHF. This chain links TRBV20-1 with TRBJ1-5; D is unresolved. V lost 5 bases and J lost 5, with 22 bases in between. The CDR3 contains 16 residues. CDR1 is DFQATT and CDR2 is SNEGSKA in the germline V gene (reference sequence).

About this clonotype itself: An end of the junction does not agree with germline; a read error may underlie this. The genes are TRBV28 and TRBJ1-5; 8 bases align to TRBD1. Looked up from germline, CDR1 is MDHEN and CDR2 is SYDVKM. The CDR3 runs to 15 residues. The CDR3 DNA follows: TGTGCAAGCAGACAAGAGGACAGGGGCAATCAGCCCCAGCATTTT. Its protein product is CASRQEDRGNQPQHF.

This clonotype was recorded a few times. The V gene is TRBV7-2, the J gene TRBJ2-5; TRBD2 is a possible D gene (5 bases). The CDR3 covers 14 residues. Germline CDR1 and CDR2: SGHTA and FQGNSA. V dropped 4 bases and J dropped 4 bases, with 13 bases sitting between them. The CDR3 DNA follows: TGTGCCAGCAGCTCCGGACTGTACCGAGAGACCCAGTACTTC. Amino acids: CASSSGLYRETQYF.

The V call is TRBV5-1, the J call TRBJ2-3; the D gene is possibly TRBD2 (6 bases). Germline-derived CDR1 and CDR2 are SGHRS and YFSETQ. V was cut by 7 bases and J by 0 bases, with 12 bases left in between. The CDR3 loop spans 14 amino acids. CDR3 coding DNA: TGCGCCAGCTATAGCGGTCCTAGCACAGATACGCAGTATTTT. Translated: CASYSGPSTDTQYF.

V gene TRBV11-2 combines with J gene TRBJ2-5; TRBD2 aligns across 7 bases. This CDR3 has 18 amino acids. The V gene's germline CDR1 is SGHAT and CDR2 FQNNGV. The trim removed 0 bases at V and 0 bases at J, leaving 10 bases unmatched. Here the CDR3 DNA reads TGTGCCAGCAGCTTAGATGTCATGGCTAGCGGATACCAAGAGACCCAGTACTTC. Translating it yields CASSLDVMASGYQETQYF. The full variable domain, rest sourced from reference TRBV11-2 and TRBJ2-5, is EAGVAQSPRYKIIEKRQSVAFWCNPISGHATLYWYQQILGQGPKLLIQFQNNGVVDDSQLPKDRFSAERLKGVDSTLKIQPAKLEDSAVYLCASSLDVMASGYQETQYFGPGTRLLVL.

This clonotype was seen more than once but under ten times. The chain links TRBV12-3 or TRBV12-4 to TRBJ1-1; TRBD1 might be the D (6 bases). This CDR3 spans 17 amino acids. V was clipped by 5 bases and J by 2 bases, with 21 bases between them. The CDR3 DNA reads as TGTGCCAGCAGTACCCGGGGACAACCACTGATTAACACTGAAGCTTTCTTT. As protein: CASSTRGQPLINTEAFF.

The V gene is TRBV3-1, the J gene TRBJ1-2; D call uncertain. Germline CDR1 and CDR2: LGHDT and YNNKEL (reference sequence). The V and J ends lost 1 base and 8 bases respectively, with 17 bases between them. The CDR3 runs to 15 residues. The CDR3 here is CASSQGDGMGRGYTF. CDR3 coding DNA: TGTGCCAGCAGCCAAGGGGATGGCATGGGTCGGGGCTACACCTTC.

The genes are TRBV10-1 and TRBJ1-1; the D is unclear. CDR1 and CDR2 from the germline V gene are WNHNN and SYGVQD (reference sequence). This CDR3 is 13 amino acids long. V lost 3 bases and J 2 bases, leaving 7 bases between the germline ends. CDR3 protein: CASSEGSNTEAFF. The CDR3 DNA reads TGCGCCAGCAGTGAAGGGAGTAACACTGAAGCTTTCTTT.

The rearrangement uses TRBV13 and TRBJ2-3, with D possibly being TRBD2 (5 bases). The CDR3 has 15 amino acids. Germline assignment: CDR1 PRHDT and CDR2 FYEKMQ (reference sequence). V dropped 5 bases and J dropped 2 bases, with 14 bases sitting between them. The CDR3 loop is CASSKPGFLTDTQYF. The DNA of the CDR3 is TGTGCCAGCAGCAAACCGGGATTTCTCACAGATACGCAGTATTTT. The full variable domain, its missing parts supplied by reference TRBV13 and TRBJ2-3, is AAGVIQSPRHLIKEKRETATLKCYPIPRHDTVYWYQQGPGQDPQFLISFYEKMQSDKGSIPDRFSAQQFSDYHSELNMSSLELGDSALYFCASSKPGFLTDTQYFGPGTRLTVL.

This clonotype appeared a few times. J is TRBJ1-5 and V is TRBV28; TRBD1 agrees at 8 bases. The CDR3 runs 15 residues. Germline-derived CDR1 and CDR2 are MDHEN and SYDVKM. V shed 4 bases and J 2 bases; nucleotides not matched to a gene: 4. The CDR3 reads CASSSQGAGNQPQHF. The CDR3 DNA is TGTGCCAGCAGTTCGCAGGGGGCTGGCAATCAGCCCCAGCATTTT.

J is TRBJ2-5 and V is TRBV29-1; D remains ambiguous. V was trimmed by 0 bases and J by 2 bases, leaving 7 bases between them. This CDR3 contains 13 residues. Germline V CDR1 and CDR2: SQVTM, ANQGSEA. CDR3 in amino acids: CSVEDVMQETQYF. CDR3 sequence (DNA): TGCAGCGTTGAAGATGTGATGCAAGAGACCCAGTACTTC.

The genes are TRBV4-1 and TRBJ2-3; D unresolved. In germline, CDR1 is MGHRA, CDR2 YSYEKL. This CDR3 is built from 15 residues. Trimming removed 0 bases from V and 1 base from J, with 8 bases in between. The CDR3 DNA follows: TGCGCCAGCAGCCAAGAACCCCGTCGCACAGATACGCAGTATTTT. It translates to CASSQEPRRTDTQYF.

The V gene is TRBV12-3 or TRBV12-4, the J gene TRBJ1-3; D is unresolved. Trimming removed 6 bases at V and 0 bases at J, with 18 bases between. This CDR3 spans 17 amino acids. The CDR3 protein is CASRPRGKQSSGNTIYF. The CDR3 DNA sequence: TGTGCCAGCAGGCCCCGGGGAAAACAGAGCTCTGGAAACACCATATATTTT.

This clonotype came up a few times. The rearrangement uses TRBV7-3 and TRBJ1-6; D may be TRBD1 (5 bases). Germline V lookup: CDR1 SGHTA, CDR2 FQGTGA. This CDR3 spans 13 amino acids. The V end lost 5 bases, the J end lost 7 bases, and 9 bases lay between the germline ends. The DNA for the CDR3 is TGTGCCAGCAGCGCAAGACAGAATTCACCCCTCCACTTT. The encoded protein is CASSARQNSPLHF.

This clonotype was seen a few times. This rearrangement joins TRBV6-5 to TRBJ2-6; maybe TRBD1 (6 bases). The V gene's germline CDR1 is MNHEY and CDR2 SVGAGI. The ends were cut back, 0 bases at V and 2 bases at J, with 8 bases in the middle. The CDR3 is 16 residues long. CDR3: CASSYSGGTGANVLTF. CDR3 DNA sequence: TGTGCCAGCAGTTACTCAGGGGGAACTGGGGCCAACGTCCTGACTTTC.

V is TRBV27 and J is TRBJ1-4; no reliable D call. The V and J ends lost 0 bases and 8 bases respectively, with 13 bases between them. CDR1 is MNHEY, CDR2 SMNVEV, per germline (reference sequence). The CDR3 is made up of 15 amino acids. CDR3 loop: CASSLSYGGAEKLFF. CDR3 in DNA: TGTGCCAGCAGTTTATCGTACGGCGGCGCCGAAAAACTGTTTTTT.

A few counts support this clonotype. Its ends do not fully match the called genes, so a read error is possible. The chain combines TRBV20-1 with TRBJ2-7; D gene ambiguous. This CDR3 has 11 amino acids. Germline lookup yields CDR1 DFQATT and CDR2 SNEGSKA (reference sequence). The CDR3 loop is CSAYRLYGQYF. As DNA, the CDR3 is TGCAGTGCTTACAGACTCTACGGGCAGTACTTC.

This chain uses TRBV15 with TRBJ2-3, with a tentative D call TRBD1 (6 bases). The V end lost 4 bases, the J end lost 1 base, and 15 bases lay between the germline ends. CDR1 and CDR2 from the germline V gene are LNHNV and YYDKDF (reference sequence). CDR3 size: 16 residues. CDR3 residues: CATSTRTAVGTDTQYF. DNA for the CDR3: TGTGCCACCAGCACAAGGACAGCGGTTGGCACAGATACGCAGTATTTT.

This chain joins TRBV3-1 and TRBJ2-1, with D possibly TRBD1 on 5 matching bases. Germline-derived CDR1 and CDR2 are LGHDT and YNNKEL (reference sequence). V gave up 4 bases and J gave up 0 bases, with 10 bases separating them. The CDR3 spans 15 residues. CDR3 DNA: TGTGCCAGCAGCCCAGGGATGAGCTCCTACAATGAGCAGTTCTTC. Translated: CASSPGMSSYNEQFF.

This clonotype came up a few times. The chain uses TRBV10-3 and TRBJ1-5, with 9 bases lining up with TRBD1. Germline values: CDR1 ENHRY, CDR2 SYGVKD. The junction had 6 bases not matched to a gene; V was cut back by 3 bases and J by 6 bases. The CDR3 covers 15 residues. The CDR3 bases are TGTGCCATCAGTGATTCACAGGGGGCGGGTCAGCCCCAGCATTTT. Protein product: CAISDSQGAGQPQHF.

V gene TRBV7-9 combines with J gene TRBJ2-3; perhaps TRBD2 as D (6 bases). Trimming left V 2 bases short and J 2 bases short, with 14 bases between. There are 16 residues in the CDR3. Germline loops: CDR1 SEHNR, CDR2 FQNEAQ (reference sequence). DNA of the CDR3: TGTGCCAGCAGCTTAAGCATGACGGGGGTCACAGATACGCAGTATTTT. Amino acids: CASSLSMTGVTDTQYF.

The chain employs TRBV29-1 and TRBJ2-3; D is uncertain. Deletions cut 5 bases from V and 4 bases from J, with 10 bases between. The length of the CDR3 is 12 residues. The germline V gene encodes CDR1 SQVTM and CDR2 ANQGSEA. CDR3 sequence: CSVYQVADTQYF. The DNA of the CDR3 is TGCAGCGTTTACCAAGTAGCAGATACGCAGTATTTT.

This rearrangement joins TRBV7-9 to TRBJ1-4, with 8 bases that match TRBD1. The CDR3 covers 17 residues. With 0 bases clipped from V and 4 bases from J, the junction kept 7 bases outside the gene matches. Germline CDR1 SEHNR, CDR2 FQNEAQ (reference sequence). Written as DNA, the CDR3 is TGTGCCAGCAGCTTAGCCCCCGGGACAGGCCTTAATGAAAAACTGTTTTTT. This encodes CASSLAPGTGLNEKLFF.